The entry that follows covers one TCR beta chain sequence. Its antigen target is currently unknown. Base qualities are not at hand, and no much larger clone is one base apart. V is shortened by 0 bases, J by 9 bases, and the region joining them spans 11 bases. From the germline V gene, CDR1 is MNHNS and CDR2 is SASEGT. Counted from cysteine to phenylalanine, this CDR3 has 13 amino acids. CDR3 DNA only is kept here, 39 bases in frame from base 1. The data were obtained in a study of blood T cell repertoires in COVID-19 (TCRdb year 2020). At the level of the whole study: Collaborator samples came from the United States, Italy and Spain and covered acute and convalescent phases of COVID-19. The material from the prospective study consisted of cDNA or gDNA derived from T cells, B-cell-depleted T cells, or PBMCs. The dataset comprised deeply sampled blood TCRbeta repertoires from subjects exposed to, actively infected with, or recovered from COVID-19. The repertoires were released in a freely available public database intended as a resource for research on the immune response to SARS-CoV-2. Samples came from the ongoing ImmuneRACE study (first 160 participants) plus 1,254 subjects from 6 global collaborators. A de-identified subject ID, COVID-19 status, age in years and sex were almost always included in the sample metadata. Where available, HLA class I and class II types were taken from metadata supplied by the sample provider and were not determined by assay-based typing.

In the prospective study, participants were 18 to 89 years old, resided in 24 geographic areas of the United States, and were enrolled through a virtual design. In the prospective study, cohorts were assigned on the basis of participant-reported clinical history obtained from a screening survey and a study questionnaire. ImmuneRACE Cohort 3 recovered participants were defined by two consecutive negative NP/OP PCR tests, healthcare professional clearance, or symptom resolution. In the prospective study, mobile phlebotomists collected whole blood, serum and a nasopharyngeal or oropharyngeal swab from each participant. Participants in the prospective study had the option to provide additional blood draws and questionnaires over an approximately 2-month period. Before DNA extraction, prospective study blood samples were shipped either frozen or at room temperature. Here is what the overall study found, with its caveats: The amount of clinical and demographic metadata varied by source and participant and was provided uncurated.

TCRbeta CDR3 regions were amplified from genomic DNA using the immunoSEQ Assay, a bias-controlled multiplex PCR. For the original study's pipeline: The number of nucleated cells in each sample was estimated by amplification of reference gene primers within the assay. To quantify the absolute abundance of each unique TCRbeta CDR3 rearrangement, sequence reads were collapsed and filtered. For each sample, productive Simpson clonality was calculated by taking the square root of Simpson's diversity index across productive rearrangements. The source is immuneACCESS, and TCRdb retained only in-frame sequences with V and J called. Part of the clones is not carried over; for the studies checked, unresolved V genes explain less than half of this, and the remainder is unexplained. V, J and clone size are taken as reported in that table, and D and trimming were inferred from the DNA itself. Recorded for this sample are about 370,000 clones; roughly nine tenths of them occurred a single time. Of the sample, 1.7% falls within the top ten clones.

Sample: PBMCs or T cells enriched from blood (not recorded which). This TCR came from a young woman who had recovered from COVID-19. The rearrangement combines TRBV6-1 with TRBJ1-2; no D gene can be assigned with confidence. The CDR3 amino acid sequence is: CASSEAPGDRYTF. The sequence in DNA is TGTGCCAGCAGTGAAGCTCCGGGAGATCGCTACACCTTC.